This TCR beta chain originates from a study of monozygotic twins with inflammatory bowel disease. Donors each gave approximately 2.5 ml of blood. The authors isolated total RNA from whole blood without sorting T cells. TCRdb reprocessed the 5' RACE reads, with one entry per CDR3 protein and no DNA. The sample totals about 420,000 distinct CDR3 sequences. The germline V gene encodes CDR1 ENHRY and CDR2 SYGVKD. This CDR3 comprises 13 residues. The rearrangement joins TRBV10-3 to TRBJ2-1. The specimen was blood. The clonotype comes from a human donor with ulcerative colitis or Crohn's disease, or a healthy co-twin of an affected twin (not recorded which). The CDR3 protein is CAIRTATYNEQFF.